This paragraph reports one T cell receptor beta chain. What it recognizes is unknown. These data come from a study of Tregs in tolerant kidney transplant recipients. Points from the study as a whole: Biological reproducibility was not directly addressed, but technical replication error appeared minimal.

Unstimulated Tregs (CD4+CD25+CD127-) and CD4+CD25- non-Tregs were sorted from PBMCs. From germline, CDR1 is SGHTA and CDR2 FQGNSA. The CDR3 runs 15 residues. V lost 5 bases and J 5 bases, leaving 18 bases between the germline ends. The method was immunoSEQ multiplex PCR; TCRdb's version includes in-frame clones alone and lacks a portion of them. The data contain 55,000 to 80,000 clones, 95% to 98% of them seen just once; the ten biggest clones take up 0.34%. The sequence derives from a human donor who received a combined kidney and bone marrow transplant. This specimen was Tregs from blood, taken before the transplant. The chain joins TRBV7-2 to TRBJ2-5; TRBD1 might be the D (5 bases). CDR3: CASSLGQGPWETQYF. CDR3 bases: TGTGCCAGCAGCCTAGGTCAGGGCCCTTGGGAGACCCAGTACTTC.